This paragraph reports one T cell receptor beta chain. Per the authors' pipeline: Amplification with reference gene primers provided the estimates of nucleated cell counts. Sequencing used immunoSEQ multiplex PCR; TCRdb keeps in-frame clones, though not all of them. D and trimming were read from the DNA, whereas the V and J calls and clone size are those reported in that table. Of under 350,000 clones detected, 85% appear once; the ten largest clones hold about an eighth. This entry is derived from a study of blood T cell repertoires in COVID-19. Study-level background: Sites across the United States, Italy and Spain contributed samples from acute and convalescent COVID-19. PBMCs, B-cell-depleted T cells, or T cells were the source of the cDNA or gDNA that made up the material.

The sequenced material came from peripheral blood. The source is a human donor in a cohort sampled during active COVID-19.

The CDR3 DNA is TGTGCCAGCAGCGTAATTAGCGGTGATTACAATGAGCAGTTCTTC. Its protein is CASSVISGDYNEQFF. V usage is TRBV9 and J usage is TRBJ2-1, with D maybe TRBD2 (6 bases). Between the trimmed V and J ends, which lost 1 base and 4 bases, there was a span of 12 bases. The CDR3 is 15 residues long. CDR1 SGDLS and CDR2 YYNGEE come from the germline V gene.